This is a list of T cell receptor beta chains from one sample in a study of memory CD4+ T cells and cytomegalovirus serostatus. The repertoire was sequenced with immunoSEQ multiplex PCR; TCRdb's copy has only in-frame clones and lacks some. This table has 70,000 or so clones, roughly 78% appearing once. The sequenced sample was memory CD4+ T cells from blood. The receptor source for this set is an adult in good health and CMV-seropositive. Each CDR3 is given with its conserved first and last residue. The D gene is left open where the match is weak. Only part of the rows carry a size: once, few, many, or a class if the clone is expanded.

v_gene	d_gene	abundance	j_gene	len	CDR3aa	CDR3nt
TRBV10-1	NA	NA	TRBJ2-5	15	CASSESRGGKETQYF	TGCGCCAGCAGTGAGTCGAGGGGGGGGAAAGAGACCCAGTACTTC
TRBV9	TRBD1	few	TRBJ1-2	15	CASSVGGQGYYGYTF	TGTGCCAGCAGCGTTGGGGGACAGGGTTACTATGGCTACACCTTC
TRBV5-6	TRBD1	NA	TRBJ1-4	13	CASSLGTGEKLFF	TGTGCCAGCAGCTTGGGGACAGGTGAAAAACTGTTTTTT
TRBV14	NA	NA	TRBJ1-1	15	CASSQADSLNTEAFF	TGTGCCAGCAGCCAAGCCGACAGCCTGAACACTGAAGCTTTCTTT
TRBV5-1	NA	NA	TRBJ2-3	16	CASSPALTVSTDTQYF	TGCGCCAGCAGCCCCGCCTTGACGGTCAGCACAGATACGCAGTATTTT
TRBV28	NA	NA	TRBJ1-1	13	CASRPGVNTEAFF	TGTGCCAGCAGACCAGGGGTGAACACTGAAGCTTTCTTT
TRBV11-2	NA	NA	TRBJ2-5	15	CASRHWGAVGETQYF	TGTGCCAGCCGCCACTGGGGGGCGGTGGGGGAGACCCAGTACTTC
TRBV5-1	NA	NA	TRBJ1-1	14	CASSSAQGDTEAFF	TGCGCCAGCAGCTCCGCACAGGGTGACACTGAAGCTTTCTTT
TRBV5-6	NA	few	TRBJ1-1	11	CASSSTGEAFF	TGTGCCAGCAGCTCCACAGGTGAAGCTTTCTTT
TRBV5-7	NA	NA	TRBJ1-5	15	CASSLGGREGQPQHF	TGTGCCAGCAGCCTGGGGGGGAGGGAGGGTCAGCCCCAGCATTTT
TRBV10-3	NA	NA	TRBJ1-2	12	CATQDNSDGYTF	TGTGCCACGCAGGACAACAGCGATGGCTACACCTTC
TRBV6-1	NA	NA	TRBJ1-1	15	CASSPMNPLNTEAFF	TGTGCCAGCAGTCCCATGAACCCTTTAAACACTGAAGCTTTCTTT
TRBV6-1	NA	NA	TRBJ2-7	9	CASEVGQYF	TGTGCCAGCGAGGTAGGGCAGTACTTC
TRBV5-4	TRBD2	NA	TRBJ2-1	17	CASSGRGGSSSYNEQFF	TGTGCCAGCAGTGGGCGGGGGGGCAGCAGCTCCTACAATGAGCAGTTCTTC
TRBV18	NA	once	TRBJ2-2	15	CASSPTGFDTGELFF	TGTGCCAGCTCACCAACAGGGTTCGACACCGGGGAGCTGTTTTTT
TRBV7-9	TRBD1	NA	TRBJ1-1	13	CASSSTGGVQAFF	TGTGCCAGCAGCTCGACAGGGGGCGTGCAAGCTTTCTTT
TRBV30	NA	once	TRBJ2-1	13	CAWTPPGGREQFF	TGTGCCTGGACCCCCCCCGGGGGGCGTGAGCAGTTCTTC
TRBV2	NA	NA	TRBJ2-1	12	CASSVRGGEQFF	TGTGCCAGCAGCGTCCGCGGTGGTGAGCAGTTCTTC